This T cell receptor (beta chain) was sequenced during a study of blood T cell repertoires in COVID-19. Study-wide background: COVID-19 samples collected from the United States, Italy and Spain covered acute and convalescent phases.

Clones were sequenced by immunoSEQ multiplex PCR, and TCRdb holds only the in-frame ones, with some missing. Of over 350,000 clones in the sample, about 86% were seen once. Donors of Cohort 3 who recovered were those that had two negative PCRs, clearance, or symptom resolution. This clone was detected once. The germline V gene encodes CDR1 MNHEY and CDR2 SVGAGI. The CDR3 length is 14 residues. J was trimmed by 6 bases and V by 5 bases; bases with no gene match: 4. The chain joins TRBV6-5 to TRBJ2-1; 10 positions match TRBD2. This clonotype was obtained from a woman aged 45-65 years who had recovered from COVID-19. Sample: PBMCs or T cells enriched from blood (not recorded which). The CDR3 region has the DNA TGTGCCAGCAGTCGCGGACTAGCGGCCAATGAGCAGTTCTTC. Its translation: CASSRGLAANEQFF.